Shown below are 17 T cell receptor beta chains from a single sample sequenced in a study of blood T cell repertoires in COVID-19. Sequencing was performed with immunoSEQ multiplex PCR; in TCRdb, only in-frame clones are kept and a portion is missing. The table shows approximately 170,000 clones, with around 83% occurring only once. Sequences were obtained from peripheral blood. These TCRs come from a woman between 70 and 85 years old who had recovered from COVID-19.

V gene TRBV20-1 combines with J gene TRBJ1-4, with no clear D. V lost 3 bases and J lost 6, with 14 bases in between. CDR1 and CDR2 from the germline V gene are DFQATT and SNEGSKA (reference sequence). The CDR3 covers 14 residues. CDR3 in amino acids: CSASGGTLDEKLFF. DNA for the CDR3: TGCAGTGCTAGTGGCGGAACCCTGGATGAAAAACTGTTTTTT.

This clone was seen only once. This chain links TRBV10-3 with TRBJ2-7; TRBD1 matches 8 bases. The CDR3 loop spans 16 amino acids. The germline gives CDR1 ENHRY, CDR2 SYGVKD. The V and J ends lost 3 bases and 5 bases, in that order; junction bases with no gene match: 12. DNA of the CDR3: TGTGCCATCAGTGACCCTCCGCGGACAGGGAGGCACGAGCAGTACTTC. Protein sequence: CAISDPPRTGRHEQYF.

This rearrangement joins TRBV4-3 to TRBJ2-7; 7 bases are shared with TRBD2. This CDR3 has 16 amino acids. Germline lookup yields CDR1 LGHNA and CDR2 YSLEER. With 1 base clipped from V and 0 bases from J, the junction kept 6 bases outside the gene matches. CDR3 DNA sequence: TGCGCCAGCAGCCAAGTAGGCGGGAGCGACTCCTACGAGCAGTACTTC. Translated: CASSQVGGSDSYEQYF.

This rearrangement joins TRBV11-3 to TRBJ2-5, with D possibly TRBD1 on 7 matching bases. CDR3 length: 15 residues. V was trimmed by 5 bases and J by 2 bases, leaving 15 bases between them. Germline V gene lookup returns CDR1 SGHNT and CDR2 YENEEA. In DNA, the CDR3 is TGTGCCAGCAGCGGGAGTGCGGGACAGCAAGAGACCCAGTACTTC. Amino acids: CASSGSAGQQETQYF.

V usage is TRBV5-8 and J usage is TRBJ1-3; 7 bases fit TRBD1. The V gene end was trimmed by 4 bases and the J gene end by 3 bases; junction bases not matched to a gene: 1. Germline V gene sequence: CDR1 SGHTS, CDR2 YDEGEE. The CDR3 totals 13 residues. CDR3 amino acids: CASSPGGGNTIYF. CDR3 DNA: TGTGCCAGCAGCCCAGGGGGTGGAAACACCATATATTTT.

In nucleotides, the CDR3 is TGCAGTGCTAGTGCCCCGGGGGGCTCGGGAGGCTACACCTTC. It is translated as CSASAPGGSGGYTF. The rearrangement links TRBV20-1 to TRBJ1-2; a weak D match, TRBD1 (6 bases). With 3 bases removed from V and 8 bases from J, the gap between germline ends came to 19 bases. This CDR3 has 14 amino acids. The V gene's germline CDR1 is DFQATT and CDR2 SNEGSKA (reference sequence).

The chain couples TRBV28 to TRBJ2-7; D is uncertain. The CDR3 runs 14 residues. Germline V lookup: CDR1 MDHEN, CDR2 SYDVKM. V lost 6 bases and J lost 2, with 14 bases in between. The CDR3 here is CASRQLLPPYEQYF. For the CDR3, the DNA is TGTGCCAGCAGACAGCTCCTTCCCCCCTACGAGCAGTACTTC.

The chain employs TRBV28 and TRBJ1-5; D remains unclear. CDR1 and CDR2 from the germline V gene are MDHEN and SYDVKM. The CDR3 spans 15 residues. Trimming stripped 3 bases from V and 3 bases from J, with 12 bases between. The CDR3 here is CASSLDPQPNQPQHF. In DNA form, the CDR3 reads TGTGCCAGCAGTTTGGATCCACAGCCCAATCAGCCCCAGCATTTT. Full variable domain (outside the CDR3, taken from reference TRBV28 and TRBJ1-5): DVKVTQSSRYLVKRTGEKVFLECVQDMDHENMFWYRQDPGLGLRLIYFSYDVKMKEKGDIPEGYSVSREKKERFSLILESASTNQTSMYLCASSLDPQPNQPQHFGDGTRLSIL.

This chain joins TRBV14 and TRBJ2-6; TRBD2 might be the D (6 bases). V dropped 1 base and J dropped 1 base, with 11 bases sitting between them. This CDR3 is 17 amino acids long. The germline V gene encodes CDR1 SGHDN and CDR2 FVKESK. CDR3 region: CASSQAGSRSGANVLTF. CDR3 bases: TGTGCCAGCAGCCAAGCCGGGAGCAGGTCTGGGGCCAACGTCCTGACTTTC. Supplemented by reference TRBV14 and TRBJ2-6, the full variable domain reads EAGVTQFPSHSVIEKGQTVTLRCDPISGHDNLYWYRRVMGKEIKFLLHFVKESKQDESGMPNNRFLAERTGGTYSTLKVQPAELEDSGVYFCASSQAGSRSGANVLTFGAGSRLTVL.

The V call is TRBV7-9, the J call TRBJ1-2; D is possibly TRBD1 (6 bases). CDR3 length: 14 amino acids. Trimming shortened V by 3 bases and J by 4 bases, and 12 bases separated the two germline ends. The germline V gene has CDR1 SEHNR and CDR2 FQNEAQ (reference sequence). CDR3 in amino acids: CASSFGGPAYGYTF. The CDR3 DNA reads TGTGCCAGCAGCTTTGGGGGCCCCGCCTATGGCTACACCTTC.

J is TRBJ2-3 and V is TRBV7-9; D is possibly TRBD2 (7 bases). The CDR3 runs to 14 residues. The V end was cut by 6 bases, the J end by 1 base, with 11 bases between. CDR1 is SEHNR, CDR2 FQNEAQ, per germline (reference sequence). The CDR3 nucleotides read TGTGCCAGCAGAGGGGGGGGCGGCACAGATACGCAGTATTTT. Translated: CASRGGGGTDTQYF.

In its sample, this clone was seen a few times. The chain has TRBV6-5 and TRBJ1-2, with D possibly being TRBD1 (6 bases). CDR1 MNHEY and CDR2 SVGAGI come from the germline V gene. The V end was cut by 4 bases, the J end by 4 bases, with 13 bases between. The CDR3 has 14 residues. CDR3 residues: CASSFFRGGYGYTF. The CDR3 DNA reads as TGTGCCAGCAGTTTCTTTAGAGGGGGCTATGGCTACACCTTC.

This chain links TRBV27 with TRBJ2-3, with D possibly being TRBD2 (6 bases). Germline V CDR1 and CDR2: MNHEY, SMNVEV (reference sequence). The CDR3 length is 20 residues. Trimming shortened V by 2 bases and J by 4 bases, and 28 bases separated the two germline ends. The CDR3 DNA reads as TGTGCCAGCAGTTTACCCAGGACGGCCCCGGGGGTTCGGTCCGCAGATACGCAGTATTTT. This gives the protein CASSLPRTAPGVRSADTQYF.

The rearrangement joins TRBV7-9 to TRBJ2-7; possible D gene TRBD2, 7 bases. This CDR3 comprises 13 residues. Germline CDR1 reads SEHNR; CDR2 reads FQNEAQ (reference sequence). V was clipped by 5 bases and J by 1 base, with 9 bases between them. The CDR3 nucleotides read TGTGCCAGCAGCCGGGGGGCTTCCTACGAGCAGTACTTC. Protein sequence: CASSRGASYEQYF.

J is TRBJ1-2 and V is TRBV4-3; D unclear. CDR1 is LGHNA, CDR2 YSLEER, per germline. This CDR3 is 13 amino acids long. V lost 4 bases, J lost 4 bases, and 10 bases lay in between. Here the CDR3 DNA reads TGCGCCAGCAGCCCGGACGGGATCTATGGCTACACCTTC. Its protein product is CASSPDGIYGYTF.

This rearrangement joins TRBV6-4 to TRBJ1-1; 10 nucleotides line up with TRBD1. The CDR3 loop spans 14 amino acids. Germline CDR1 MRHNA, CDR2 SNTAGT. The junction had 4 bases not matched to a gene; V was cut back by 2 bases and J by 7 bases. Here the CDR3 DNA reads TGTGCCAGCAGTGACGCCCGGACAGGGGGTGAAGCTTTCTTT. It codes for CASSDARTGGEAFF.

This clone appeared a few times. The chain employs TRBV19 and TRBJ1-2; D unresolved. The CDR3 covers 16 residues. Deletions cut 3 bases from V and 4 bases from J, with 18 bases between. Germline V gene sequence: CDR1 LNHDA, CDR2 SQIVND (reference sequence). The CDR3 sequence is CASSIPGQADPYGYTF. CDR3 nucleotides: TGTGCCAGTAGTATCCCCGGCCAGGCCGACCCCTATGGCTACACCTTC.